The rows below give T cell receptor beta chains drawn from one sample of a study of cytotoxic CD8 clonotypes in ibrutinib-treated CLL. TCRdb keeps only in-frame clones here, not all; method: immunoSEQ multiplex PCR. Of over 150,000 clones in the sample, roughly 77% were seen once. Sequenced here: PBMCs, sampled after 12 months of ibrutinib treatment. The receptors stem from a human donor with chronic lymphocytic leukemia. The CDR3 runs from the conserved cysteine through the conserved F or W. D genes are given only for firm matches. Size values are once, few and many counts, or a class for expanded clones, and some rows have none.

v_gene	d_gene	abundance	j_gene	CDR3aa	CDR3nt
TRBV28	.	.	TRBJ1-1	CASSLLGSTEAFF	TGTGCCAGCAGTTTATTGGGGAGCACTGAAGCTTTCTTT
TRBV7-9	TRBD2	.	TRBJ2-3	CASSFLAGGFADTQYF	TGTGCCAGCAGTTTTCTAGCGGGGGGGTTCGCAGATACGCAGTATTTT
TRBV7-2	.	.	TRBJ1-1	CASSPRGGNTEAFF	TGTGCCAGCAGTCCACGGGGTGGGAACACTGAAGCTTTCTTT
TRBV2	.	.	TRBJ1-3	CASTDSGNTIYF	TGTGCCAGCACGGACTCTGGAAACACCATATATTTT
TRBV19	TRBD2	once	TRBJ2-7	CASSKTPGLAGGTYEQYF	TGTGCCAGTTCTAAAACCCCGGGACTAGCGGGAGGTACATACGAGCAGTACTTC
TRBV18	.	.	TRBJ2-1	CASSPVGIGSLNEQFF	TGTGCCAGCTCACCAGTTGGGATCGGGAGTCTAAATGAGCAGTTCTTC
TRBV28	.	.	TRBJ1-2	CASSLKAGVVRGRQPTF	TGTGCCAGCAGTTTAAAGGCAGGGGTCGTGCGCGGCCGACAGCCAACCTTC
TRBV30	TRBD1	.	TRBJ1-3	CAWSIQGRGILSGNTIYF	TGTGCCTGGAGTATCCAGGGCAGGGGGATCCTCTCTGGAAACACCATATATTTT
TRBV5-1	.	.	TRBJ1-2	CASSLDGGTPSISAF	TGCGCCAGCAGCTTGGACGGGGGTACTCCTAGCATAAGCGCCTTC
TRBV14	TRBD1	.	TRBJ1-4	CASSATGGSEKLFF	TGTGCCAGCAGCGCGACAGGGGGATCTGAAAAACTGTTTTTT
TRBV28	TRBD1	few	TRBJ1-2	CASSKQGTNYGYTF	TGTGCCAGCAGCAAACAGGGGACTAACTATGGCTACACCTTC
TRBV5-1	TRBD2	.	TRBJ2-1	CASSQGLAGDGRNEQFF	TGCGCCAGCAGCCAGGGACTAGCGGGAGATGGGAGGAATGAGCAGTTCTTC
TRBV7-3	TRBD1	.	TRBJ2-4	CASTPWDRLNIQYF	TGTGCCAGCACCCCCTGGGACAGGCTAAACATTCAGTACTTC
TRBV28	.	.	TRBJ1-2	CASSQEKGPHTYGYTF	TGTGCCAGCAGCCAGGAGAAAGGACCGCACACCTATGGCTACACCTTC
TRBV18	.	once	TRBJ1-1	CASSPRPVNAEAFF	TGTGCCAGCTCACCACGTCCGGTAAACGCTGAAGCTTTCTTT
TRBV19	TRBD1	few	TRBJ1-2	CATGQGLADGYTF	TGTGCCACCGGACAGGGGCTTGCTGATGGCTACACCTTC
TRBV29-1	TRBD2	.	TRBJ2-7	CSVEVRVGLAGRYEQYF	TGCAGCGTTGAAGTCCGGGTTGGACTAGCGGGGAGATACGAGCAGTACTTC
TRBV19	.	.	TRBJ2-7	CASSTLSTGRSYEQYF	TGTGCCAGTAGTACCCTATCCACTGGACGGTCCTACGAGCAGTACTTC
TRBV2	.	.	TRBJ2-1	CASSESPKAISAEQFF	TGTGCCAGCAGTGAATCTCCCAAGGCTATCAGCGCTGAGCAGTTCTTC
TRBV28	.	.	TRBJ1-3	CASSSPSASGNTIYF	TGTGCCAGCAGTTCCCCTTCAGCCTCTGGAAACACCATATATTTT
TRBV5-1	.	few	TRBJ2-4	CASSLEGGKNIQYF	TGCGCCAGCAGCTTGGAAGGAGGCAAAAACATTCAGTACTTC
TRBV7-2	.	once	TRBJ2-3	CASSALDTQYF	TGTGCCAGCAGTGCCCTAGATACGCAGTATTTT
TRBV30	TRBD1	once	TRBJ2-1	CAWSVRQGGNEQFF	TGTGCCTGGAGTGTACGACAGGGGGGGAATGAGCAGTTCTTC
TRBV30	TRBD2	.	TRBJ2-7	CAWSPIPLAGDHEQYF	TGTGCCTGGTCCCCTATCCCACTAGCGGGAGATCACGAGCAGTACTTC
TRBV19	.	.	TRBJ1-2	CASSMEQGGNFYGYTF	TGTGCCAGTAGTATGGAACAGGGAGGAAACTTCTATGGCTACACCTTC
TRBV19	.	.	TRBJ2-1	CASSILEGAYNEQFF	TGTGCCAGTAGTATCTTGGAGGGGGCATACAATGAGCAGTTCTTC
TRBV5-6	TRBD2	.	TRBJ2-4	CASSPWGAGKNIQYF	TGTGCCAGCAGCCCTTGGGGAGCGGGGAAAAACATTCAGTACTTC
TRBV28	.	.	TRBJ2-7	CASSFQGSYEQYF	TGTGCCAGCAGTTTCCAGGGCTCCTACGAGCAGTACTTC
TRBV29-1	.	few	TRBJ1-1	CSVLLGLEAFF	TGCAGCGTTCTCCTCGGGCTAGAAGCTTTCTTT
TRBV15	.	.	TRBJ2-1	CATSREWGARFF	TGTGCCACCAGCAGAGAGTGGGGGGCCAGGTTCTTC
TRBV5-8	.	.	TRBJ2-1	CASRAFEQFF	TGTGCCAGCAGGGCTTTTGAGCAGTTCTTC
TRBV7-8	.	.	TRBJ2-7	CASSPYREQYF	TGTGCCAGCAGCCCGTATAGGGAGCAGTACTTC
TRBV9	.	once	TRBJ2-3	CASSVGSPDTQYF	TGTGCCAGCAGCGTAGGGTCCCCGGATACGCAGTATTTT
TRBV6-1	TRBD1	.	TRBJ2-1	CASSEVIGGLYNEQFF	TGTGCCAGCAGTGAAGTAATAGGGGGCTTATACAATGAGCAGTTCTTC
TRBV10-3	TRBD1	.	TRBJ1-2	CAISEQGGYGYTF	TGTGCCATCAGTGAACAGGGGGGATATGGCTACACCTTC
TRBV28	.	.	TRBJ1-1	CASTKMNTEAFF	TGTGCCAGCACGAAAATGAACACTGAAGCTTTCTTT
TRBV6-1	.	few	TRBJ1-1	CASVEVRYTEAFF	TGTGCCAGCGTCGAGGTCAGGTACACTGAAGCTTTCTTT
TRBV7-2	TRBD1	.	TRBJ2-1	CASSEDRGSYNEQFF	TGTGCCAGCAGCGAGGACAGGGGTTCCTACAATGAGCAGTTCTTC
TRBV18	TRBD1	.	TRBJ2-7	CASSPPRGPGTVHYEQYF	TGTGCCAGCTCACCACCGAGGGGGCCCGGGACAGTACATTACGAGCAGTACTTC